This record looks at one TCR beta chain sequence and its context. This sample was taken from a study of blood T cell repertoires in COVID-19. The germline gives CDR1 SGHRS, CDR2 YFSETQ. CDR3 length equals 15 residues. V lost 0 bases and J 4 bases, leaving 12 bases between the germline ends. Profiling relied on immunoSEQ multiplex PCR, and the TCRdb table lists in-frame clones only, not all of them. The sample has 82,000 or so clones; 85% to 90% are singletons. The origin of this receptor is a woman between 45 and 60 years old with acute COVID-19. What was sequenced was PBMCs or T cells enriched from blood (not recorded which). The genes are TRBV5-1 and TRBJ2-3; D remains ambiguous. The CDR3 spells CASSLGLQFSDTQYF. The CDR3 DNA reads TGCGCCAGCAGCTTGGGGCTACAGTTTTCAGATACGCAGTATTTT.